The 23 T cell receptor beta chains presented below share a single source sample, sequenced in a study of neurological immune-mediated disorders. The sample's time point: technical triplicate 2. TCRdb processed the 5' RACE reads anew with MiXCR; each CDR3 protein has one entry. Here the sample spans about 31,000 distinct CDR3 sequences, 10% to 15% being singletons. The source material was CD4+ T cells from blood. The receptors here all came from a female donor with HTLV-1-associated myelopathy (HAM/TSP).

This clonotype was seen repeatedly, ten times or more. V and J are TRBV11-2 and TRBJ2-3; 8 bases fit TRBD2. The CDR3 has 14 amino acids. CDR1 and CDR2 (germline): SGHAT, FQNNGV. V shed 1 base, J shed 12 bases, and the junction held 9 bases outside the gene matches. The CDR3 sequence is CASSLGSLAERQYF. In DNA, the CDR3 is TGTGCCAGCAGCTTAGGTTCACTAGCGGAACGCCAGTATTTT.

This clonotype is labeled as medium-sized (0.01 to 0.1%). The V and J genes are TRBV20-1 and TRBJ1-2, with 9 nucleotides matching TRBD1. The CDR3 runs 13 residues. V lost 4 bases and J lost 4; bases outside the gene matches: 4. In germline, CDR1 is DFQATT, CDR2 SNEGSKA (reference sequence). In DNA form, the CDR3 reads TGCAGTGCTACGCCGGACAGGGGCTATGGCTACACCTTC. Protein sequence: CSATPDRGYGYTF.

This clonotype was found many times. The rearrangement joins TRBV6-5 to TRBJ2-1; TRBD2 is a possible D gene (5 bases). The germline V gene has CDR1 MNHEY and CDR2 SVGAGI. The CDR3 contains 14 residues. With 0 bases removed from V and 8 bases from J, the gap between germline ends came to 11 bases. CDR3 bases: TGTGCCAGCAGTTACTCGAGGGCAGAGGATGAGCAGTTCTTC. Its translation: CASSYSRAEDEQFF.

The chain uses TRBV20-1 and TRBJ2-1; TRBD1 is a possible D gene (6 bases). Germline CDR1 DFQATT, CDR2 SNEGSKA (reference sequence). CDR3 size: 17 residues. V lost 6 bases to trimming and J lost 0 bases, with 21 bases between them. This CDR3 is CSARHFTDRSSYNEQFF. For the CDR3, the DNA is TGCAGTGCACGCCACTTCACCGACAGGAGCTCCTACAATGAGCAGTTCTTC.

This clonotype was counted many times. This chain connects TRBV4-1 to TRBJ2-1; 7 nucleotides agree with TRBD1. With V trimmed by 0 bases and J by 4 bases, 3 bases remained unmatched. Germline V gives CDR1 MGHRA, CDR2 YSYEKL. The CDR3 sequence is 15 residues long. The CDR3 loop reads CASSQDGQEYNEQFF. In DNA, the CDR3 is TGCGCCAGCAGCCAAGATGGACAGGAGTACAATGAGCAGTTCTTC.

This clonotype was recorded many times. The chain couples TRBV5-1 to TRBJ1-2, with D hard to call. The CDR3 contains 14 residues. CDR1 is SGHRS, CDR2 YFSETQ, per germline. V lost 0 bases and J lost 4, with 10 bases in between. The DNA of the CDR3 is TGCGCCAGCAGCTTGGGGGAAGGGAGCTATGGCTACACCTTC. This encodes CASSLGEGSYGYTF.

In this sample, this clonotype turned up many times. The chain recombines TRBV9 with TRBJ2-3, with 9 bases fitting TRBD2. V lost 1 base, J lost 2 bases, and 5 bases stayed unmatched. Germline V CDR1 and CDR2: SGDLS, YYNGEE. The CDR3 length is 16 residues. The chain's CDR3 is CASSVMAGGNTDTQYF. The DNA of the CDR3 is TGTGCCAGCAGCGTAATGGCGGGGGGGAACACAGATACGCAGTATTTT. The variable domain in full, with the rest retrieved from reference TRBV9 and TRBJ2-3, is DSGVTQTPKHLITATGQRVTLRCSPRSGDLSVYWYQQSLDQGLQFLIQYYNGEERAKGNILERFSAQQFPDLHSELNLSSLELGDSALYFCASSVMAGGNTDTQYFGPGTRLTVL.

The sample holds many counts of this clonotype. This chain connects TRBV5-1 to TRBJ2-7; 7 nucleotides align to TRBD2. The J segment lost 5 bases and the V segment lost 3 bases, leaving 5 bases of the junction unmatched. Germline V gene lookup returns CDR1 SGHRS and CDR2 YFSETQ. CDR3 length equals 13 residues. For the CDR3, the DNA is TGCGCCAGCAGCTCCCGCGGGGGTGACGAGCAGTACTTC. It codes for CASSSRGGDEQYF.

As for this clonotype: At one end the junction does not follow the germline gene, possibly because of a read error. The CDR3 sequence is CASGGTSYNEKFF. CDR3 nucleotide sequence: TGTGCCAGCGGTGGGACATCCTACAATGAGAAGTTCTTC. The chain couples TRBV2 to TRBJ2-1; perhaps TRBD1 as D (6 bases). This CDR3 has 13 residues. CDR1 is SNHLY and CDR2 is FYNNEI in the germline V gene.

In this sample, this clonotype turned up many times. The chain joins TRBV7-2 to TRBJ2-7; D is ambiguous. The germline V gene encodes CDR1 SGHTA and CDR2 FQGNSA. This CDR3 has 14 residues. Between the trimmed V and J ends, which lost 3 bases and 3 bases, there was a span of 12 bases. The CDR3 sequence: CASSFKTGSYEQYF. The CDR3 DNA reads TGTGCCAGCAGCTTTAAGACGGGTAGCTACGAGCAGTACTTC.

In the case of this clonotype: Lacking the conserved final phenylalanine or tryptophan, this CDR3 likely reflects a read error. Here the CDR3 DNA reads TGCAGTGCTAGAGACACTAGCGGGGCGGCCCGCTCCTACAATGAGCAGTTCCTC. Its protein product is CSARDTSGAARSYNEQFL. The rearrangement joins TRBV20-1 to TRBJ2-1, with 10 bases identical to TRBD2. This CDR3 contains 18 residues. Trimming cost V 0 bases and J 0 bases; bases outside gene matches: 8. In germline, CDR1 is DFQATT, CDR2 SNEGSKA (reference sequence).

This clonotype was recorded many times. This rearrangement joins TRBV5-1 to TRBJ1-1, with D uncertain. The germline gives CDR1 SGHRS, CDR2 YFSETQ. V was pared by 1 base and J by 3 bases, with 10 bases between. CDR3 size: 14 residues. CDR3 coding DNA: TGCGCCAGCAGCTTGACGGGAGGGTACACTGAAGCTTTCTTT. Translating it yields CASSLTGGYTEAFF.

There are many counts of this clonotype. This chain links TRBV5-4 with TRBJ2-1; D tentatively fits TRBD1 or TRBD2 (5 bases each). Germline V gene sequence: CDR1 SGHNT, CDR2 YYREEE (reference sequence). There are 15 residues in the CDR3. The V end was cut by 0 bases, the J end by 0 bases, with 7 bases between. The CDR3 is CASSLGGGSYNEQFF. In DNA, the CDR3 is TGTGCCAGCAGCTTGGGTGGGGGCTCCTACAATGAGCAGTTCTTC.

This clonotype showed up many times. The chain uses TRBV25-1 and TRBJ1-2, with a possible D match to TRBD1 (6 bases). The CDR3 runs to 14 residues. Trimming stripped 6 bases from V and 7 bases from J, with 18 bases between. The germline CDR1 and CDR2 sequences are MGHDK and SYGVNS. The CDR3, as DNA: TGTGCCAGCAGGCCCGGGACCCGGGGGCTTGGCTACACCTTC. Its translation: CASRPGTRGLGYTF.

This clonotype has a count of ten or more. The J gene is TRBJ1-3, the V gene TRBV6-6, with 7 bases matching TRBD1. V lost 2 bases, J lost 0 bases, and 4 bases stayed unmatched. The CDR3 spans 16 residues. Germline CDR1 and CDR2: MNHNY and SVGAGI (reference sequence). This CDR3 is CASSYLGQSSGNTIYF. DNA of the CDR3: TGTGCCAGCAGTTACCTGGGACAGAGCTCTGGAAACACCATATATTTT.

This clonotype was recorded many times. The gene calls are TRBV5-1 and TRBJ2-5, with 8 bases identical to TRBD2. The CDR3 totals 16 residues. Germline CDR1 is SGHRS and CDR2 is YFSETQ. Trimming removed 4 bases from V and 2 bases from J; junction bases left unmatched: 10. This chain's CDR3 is CASSQAGALSQETQYF. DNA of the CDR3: TGCGCCAGCAGCCAAGCGGGAGCCCTAAGTCAAGAGACCCAGTACTTC.

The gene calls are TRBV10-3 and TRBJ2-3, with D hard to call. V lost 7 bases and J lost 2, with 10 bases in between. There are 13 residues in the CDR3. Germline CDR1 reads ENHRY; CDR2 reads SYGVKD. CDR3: CAIKAADTDTQYF. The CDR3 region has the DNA TGTGCCATCAAGGCAGCCGACACAGATACGCAGTATTTT.

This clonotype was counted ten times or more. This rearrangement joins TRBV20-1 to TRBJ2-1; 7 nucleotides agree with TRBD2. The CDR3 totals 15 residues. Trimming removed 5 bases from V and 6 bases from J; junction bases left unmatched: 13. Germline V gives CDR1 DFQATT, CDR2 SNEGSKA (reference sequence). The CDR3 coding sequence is TGCAGTGCTCCCGGCGGCGGGAGCGTCGGCAATGAGCAGTTCTTC. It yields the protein CSAPGGGSVGNEQFF.

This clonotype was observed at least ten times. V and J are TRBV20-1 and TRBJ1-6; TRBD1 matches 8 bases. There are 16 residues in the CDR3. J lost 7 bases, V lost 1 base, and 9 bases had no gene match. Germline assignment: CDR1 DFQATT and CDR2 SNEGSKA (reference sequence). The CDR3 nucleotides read TGCAGTGCTAGAGGAAAACAGGGGGGAAGGAATTCACCCCTCCACTTT. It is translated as CSARGKQGGRNSPLHF.

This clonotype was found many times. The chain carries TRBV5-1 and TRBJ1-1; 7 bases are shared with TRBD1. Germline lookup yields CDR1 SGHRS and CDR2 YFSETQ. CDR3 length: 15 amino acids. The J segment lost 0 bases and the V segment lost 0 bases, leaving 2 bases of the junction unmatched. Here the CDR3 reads CASSLVGQMNTEAFF. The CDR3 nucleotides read TGCGCCAGCAGCTTGGTGGGACAGATGAACACTGAAGCTTTCTTT. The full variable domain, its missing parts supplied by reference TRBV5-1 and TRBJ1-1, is KAGVTQTPRYLIKTRGQQVTLSCSPISGHRSVSWYQQTPGQGLQFLFEYFSETQRNKGNFPGRFSGRQFSNSRSEMNVSTLELGDSALYLCASSLVGQMNTEAFFGQGTRLTVV.

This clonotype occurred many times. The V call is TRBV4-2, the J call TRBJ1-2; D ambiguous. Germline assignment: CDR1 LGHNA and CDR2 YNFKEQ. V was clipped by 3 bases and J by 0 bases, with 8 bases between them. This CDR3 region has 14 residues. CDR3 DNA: TGTGCCAGCAGCCAGTGGGAGGCTAACTATGGCTACACCTTC. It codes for CASSQWEANYGYTF.

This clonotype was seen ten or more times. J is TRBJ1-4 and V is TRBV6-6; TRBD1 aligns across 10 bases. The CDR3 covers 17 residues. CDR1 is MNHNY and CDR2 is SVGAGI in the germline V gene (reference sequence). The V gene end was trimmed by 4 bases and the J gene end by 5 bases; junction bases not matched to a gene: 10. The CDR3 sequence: CASSFKSGTGVNEKLFF. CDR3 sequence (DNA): TGTGCCAGCAGTTTCAAGTCCGGGACAGGGGTCAATGAAAAACTGTTTTTT.

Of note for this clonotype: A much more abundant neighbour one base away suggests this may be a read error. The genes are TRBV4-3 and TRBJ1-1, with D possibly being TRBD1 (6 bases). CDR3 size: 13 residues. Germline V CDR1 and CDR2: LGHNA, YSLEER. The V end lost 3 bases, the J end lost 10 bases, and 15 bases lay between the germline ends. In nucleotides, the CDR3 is TGCGCCAGCAGCCAGTTGAAGGGGGATGGAGCTTTCTTT. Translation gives CASSQLKGDGAFF.